This T cell receptor (beta chain) was found in a study of blood T cells in healthy people across ages. Losses at the gene ends were 5 bases for V and 7 bases for J; bases not matched to a gene: 15. CDR3 length equals 17 residues. Sample-barcoded 5' priming and a J-beta primer mix drove a second PCR of 7 to 11 cycles. One entry per CDR3 protein, called by TCRdb with MiXCR from the 5' RACE reads. The table has approximately 800,000 distinct CDR3 sequences, approximately 67% seen once; the top ten hold about a quarter. The source is a man aged 30 to 45 in good health. Material: blood. The gene calls are TRBV12-3 or TRBV12-4 and TRBJ2-1; 9 nucleotides agree with TRBD2. The CDR3 loop reads CASSLRPLGGGVNEQFF. The CDR3 DNA sequence: TGTGCCAGCAGTCTCAGACCCCTCGGCGGGGGGGTGAATGAGCAGTTCTTC.